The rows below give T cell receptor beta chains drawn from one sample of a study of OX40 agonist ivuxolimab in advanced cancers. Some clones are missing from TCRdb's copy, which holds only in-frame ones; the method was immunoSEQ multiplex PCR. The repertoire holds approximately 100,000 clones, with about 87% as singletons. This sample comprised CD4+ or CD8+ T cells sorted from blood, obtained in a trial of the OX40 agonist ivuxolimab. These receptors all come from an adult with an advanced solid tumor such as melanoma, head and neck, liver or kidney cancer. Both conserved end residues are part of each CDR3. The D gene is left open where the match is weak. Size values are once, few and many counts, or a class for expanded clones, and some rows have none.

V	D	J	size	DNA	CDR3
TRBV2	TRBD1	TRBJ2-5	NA	TGTGCCAGCAGTGCCGGGACAGGGGGGGTGACCCAGTACTTC	CASSAGTGGVTQYF
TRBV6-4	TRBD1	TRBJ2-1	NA	TGTGCCAGCAGTAAAGTAGACAGGGAAAACAATGAGCAGTTCTTC	CASSKVDRENNEQFF
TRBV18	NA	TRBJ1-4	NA	TGTGCCAGCTCACCAAGGCCAGCCCCTGGGGGAACTAATGAAAAACTGTTTTTT	CASSPRPAPGGTNEKLFF
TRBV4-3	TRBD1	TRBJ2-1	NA	TGCGCCAGCAGCCAAGATAGGGACAGTACCTACAATGAGCAGTTCTTC	CASSQDRDSTYNEQFF
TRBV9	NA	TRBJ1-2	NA	TGTGCCAGCAGCGTAGATCCATCTGAGTGGGGCTACACCTTC	CASSVDPSEWGYTF
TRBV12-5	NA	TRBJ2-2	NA	TGTGCTAGTGGTTTCGGATCAGGGGCACCGGCGAACACCGGGGAGCTGTTTTTT	CASGFGSGAPANTGELFF
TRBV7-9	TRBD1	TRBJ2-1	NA	TGTGCCAGCAGCTTATTTACAGGGGACTACAATGAGCAGTTCTTC	CASSLFTGDYNEQFF
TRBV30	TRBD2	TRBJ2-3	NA	TGTGCCTGGACTAGCGGGGCAGATACGCAGTATTTT	CAWTSGADTQYF
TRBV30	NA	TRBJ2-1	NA	TGTGCTTGGAGTCCCGGACAGTTCAGTGAGCAGTTCTTC	CAWSPGQFSEQFF
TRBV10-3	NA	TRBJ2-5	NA	TGTGCCATGAAGACTAGGATCACGGAGGAGACCCAGTACTTC	CAMKTRITEETQYF
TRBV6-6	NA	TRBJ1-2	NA	TGTGCCAGCAGAGCCAGAGAAAGTAGTAACTATGGCTACACCTTC	CASRARESSNYGYTF
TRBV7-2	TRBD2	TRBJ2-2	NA	TGTGCCAGCAGCCCCCCGGGACTAGCGGGAGCGAACACCGGGGAGCTGTTTTTT	CASSPPGLAGANTGELFF
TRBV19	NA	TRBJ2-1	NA	TGTTCGACTATGGGGGATAGGAGGAATGAGCAGTTCTTC	CSTMGDRRNEQFF
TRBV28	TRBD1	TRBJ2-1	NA	TGTGCCAGCAGACTTGGACAGGGAATCGGCAATGAGCAGTTCTTC	CASRLGQGIGNEQFF
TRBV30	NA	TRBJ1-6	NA	TGTGCCTGGAGTGTACGGGGGGCAGGAAATTCACCCCTCCACTTT	CAWSVRGAGNSPLHF
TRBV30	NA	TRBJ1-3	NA	TGTGCCTGGAGTGGACTTTGGGTCGGTCCTGGAAACACCATATATTTT	CAWSGLWVGPGNTIYF
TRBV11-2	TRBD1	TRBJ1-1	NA	TGTGCCAGCAGCGGGGGACAGGGAATGAACACTGAAGCTTTCTTT	CASSGGQGMNTEAFF
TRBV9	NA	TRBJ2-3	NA	TGTGCCAGCAGCGTTTTCGGGGGCACAGATACGCAGTATTTT	CASSVFGGTDTQYF
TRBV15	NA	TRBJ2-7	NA	TGTGCCACCAGTACTAGGGTTTCCTACGAGCAGTACTTC	CATSTRVSYEQYF
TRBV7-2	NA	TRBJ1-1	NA	TGTGCCAGCAGCTTAGGGCCCTCGAACACTGAAGCTTTCTTT	CASSLGPSNTEAFF
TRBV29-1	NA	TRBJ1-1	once	TGCAGCGTTGGAGGTGGCAATGAAGCTTTCTTT	CSVGGGNEAFF
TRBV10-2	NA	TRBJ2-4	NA	TGCGCCAGCGCACAGCTAGCCAAAAACATTCAGTACTTC	CASAQLAKNIQYF
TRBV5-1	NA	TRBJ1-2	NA	TGCGCCAGCAGCTTGAGAGGACGGGACTATGGCTACACCTTC	CASSLRGRDYGYTF
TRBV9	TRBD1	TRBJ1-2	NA	TGTGCCAGCAGCGTAGGACAGGGAGAATATGGCTACACCTTC	CASSVGQGEYGYTF
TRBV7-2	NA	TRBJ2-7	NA	TGTGCCAGCAGCTTAGGGCGGAGCTCCTACGAGCAGTACTTC	CASSLGRSSYEQYF
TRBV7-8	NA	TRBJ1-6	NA	TGTGCCAGCAGCTTTAGGGTTGGGTATTCACCCCTCCACTTT	CASSFRVGYSPLHF
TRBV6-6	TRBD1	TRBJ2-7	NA	TGTGCCAGCAGTTCCTCAGACAGGGAAGGCTACGAGCAGTACTTC	CASSSSDREGYEQYF
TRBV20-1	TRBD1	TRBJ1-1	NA	TGCAGTGCTAGAGGGGGGACAGGGACTTTCTTT	CSARGGTGTFF
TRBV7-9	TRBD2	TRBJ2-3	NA	TGTGCCAGCAGAGCACAACTAGCGGGGGGCACAGATACGCAGTATTTT	CASRAQLAGGTDTQYF
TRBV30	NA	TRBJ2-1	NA	TGTGCCTGGAGTGTAGGACGGGAGCAGTTCTTC	CAWSVGREQFF
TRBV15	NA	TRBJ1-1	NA	TGTGCCACCAGCAGAGACCCGGGATTTGAAGCTTTCTTT	CATSRDPGFEAFF
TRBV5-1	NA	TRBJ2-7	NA	TGCGCCAGCAAGAATGACCCAGGGGAGCAGTACTTC	CASKNDPGEQYF
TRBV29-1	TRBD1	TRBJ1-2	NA	TGCAGCGTTGGGACAGGGGTGATCGATGGCTACACCTTC	CSVGTGVIDGYTF
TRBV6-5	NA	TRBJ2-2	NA	TGTGCCAGCACTAACAGGGGACTTCACCGGGAGCTGTTTTTT	CASTNRGLHRELFF
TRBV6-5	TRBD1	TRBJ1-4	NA	TGTGCCAGCAGTTACTCCGGGACAGAGAATGAAAAACTGTTTTTT	CASSYSGTENEKLFF
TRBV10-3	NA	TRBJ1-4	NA	TGTGCCACCAGGACCACGGCTAATGAAAAACTGTTTTTT	CATRTTANEKLFF
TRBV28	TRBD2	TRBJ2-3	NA	TGTGCCAGCAGTTTAAGTGGACTAGCCACAGATACGCAGTATTTT	CASSLSGLATDTQYF
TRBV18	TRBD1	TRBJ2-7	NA	TGTGCCAGCTCCTCCGGGACAGGGGACTACGAGCAGTACTTC	CASSSGTGDYEQYF
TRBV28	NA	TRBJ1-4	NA	TGTGCCAGCAGTTTAAGCCCGGGAGGCGGGGAAAAACTGTTTTTT	CASSLSPGGGEKLFF
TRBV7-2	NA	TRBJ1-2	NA	TGTGCCAGCAGCCCCAGGGGACCAACTTCCTATGGCTACACCTTC	CASSPRGPTSYGYTF
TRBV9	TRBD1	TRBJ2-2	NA	TGTGCCAGCAGCGGAACGACAGGGGGTAGTACCGGGGAGCTGTTTTTT	CASSGTTGGSTGELFF
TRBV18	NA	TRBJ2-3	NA	TGTGCCAGCTCACAGCGGGCCCTCACAGATACGCAGTATTTT	CASSQRALTDTQYF
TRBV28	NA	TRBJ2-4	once	TGTGCCAGCAGTAAGACGGCTAGGGGGAACATTCAGTACTTC	CASSKTARGNIQYF
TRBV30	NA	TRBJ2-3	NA	TGTGCCTGGAGTGGGACTACAGATACGCAGTATTTT	CAWSGTTDTQYF
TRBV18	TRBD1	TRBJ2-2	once	TGTGCCAGCTCACCACCCGGACAGGGGTACACCGGGGAGCTGTTTTTT	CASSPPGQGYTGELFF
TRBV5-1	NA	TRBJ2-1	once	TGCGCCAGCAGCTCGGACGGGACGAAGCAGTTCTTC	CASSSDGTKQFF
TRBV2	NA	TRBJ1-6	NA	TGTGCCAGTTGTGGGGGGATCTATAATTCACCCCTCCACTTT	CASCGGIYNSPLHF
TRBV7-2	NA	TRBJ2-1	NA	TGTGCCAGCAGCTTGGACTTCTATTCACATGAGCAGTTCTTC	CASSLDFYSHEQFF
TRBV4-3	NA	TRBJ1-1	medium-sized	TGCGCCAGCAGCAGGGGCCTGAACACTGAAGCTTTCTTT	CASSRGLNTEAFF
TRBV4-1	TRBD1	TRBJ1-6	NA	TGCGCCAGCAGCCGCCAACAGGGGAGGGATTCACCCCTCCACTTT	CASSRQQGRDSPLHF
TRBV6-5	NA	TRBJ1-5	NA	TGTGCCAGCAGGGAGTTTCTTAGCAATCAGCCCCAGCATTTT	CASREFLSNQPQHF
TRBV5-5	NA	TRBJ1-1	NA	TGTGCCAGCAGAGTAGATCAAAAGGCAATGAACACTGAAGCTTTCTTT	CASRVDQKAMNTEAFF
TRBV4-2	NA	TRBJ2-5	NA	TGTGCCAGCAGCCCCTACGTAAAAGAGACCCAGTACTTC	CASSPYVKETQYF
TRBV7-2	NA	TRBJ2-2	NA	TGTGCCAGCAGCAAAAGGGGGGAGCTGTTTTTT	CASSKRGELFF
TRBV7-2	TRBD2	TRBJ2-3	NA	TGTGCCAGCAGCCGCAACAACCCAGGAGCGGGGGGTCGCACAGATACGCAGTATTTT	CASSRNNPGAGGRTDTQYF
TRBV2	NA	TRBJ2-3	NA	TGTGCCAGCAGACCCCAGGGGAGCACAGATACGCAGTATTTT	CASRPQGSTDTQYF
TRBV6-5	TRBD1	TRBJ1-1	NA	TGTGCCAGCAGTGGGACAGCCATGAACACTGAAGCTTTCTTT	CASSGTAMNTEAFF